The 14 T cell receptor beta chains below all came from one sample that was sequenced in a study of blood T cell repertoires in COVID-19. Only in-frame clones appear in the TCRdb table, and some are missing; sequencing was by immunoSEQ multiplex PCR. The table has 320,000 or so clones, 85% seen once. The sequenced material came from PBMCs or T cells enriched from blood (not recorded which). The origin of the receptors is a woman under 40 who had been exposed to COVID-19.

The chain joins TRBV5-5 to TRBJ1-2, with TRBD1 matching 10 bases. The CDR3 is made up of 15 amino acids. Germline CDR1 and CDR2: SGHKS and YYEKEE (reference sequence). V shed 0 bases, J shed 4 bases, and the junction held 3 bases outside the gene matches. CDR3 protein: CASSLGGQGIYGYTF. Here the CDR3 DNA reads TGTGCCAGCAGCTTGGGGGGACAGGGGATCTATGGCTACACCTTC.

The chain couples TRBV7-3 to TRBJ2-3; TRBD2 is a possible D gene (5 bases). Germline CDR1 and CDR2: SGHTA and FQGTGA. Trimming took off 1 base at V and 5 bases at J, with 7 bases between the two ends. CDR3 length: 13 residues. This CDR3 is CASSLSRGDTQYF. The CDR3 nucleotides are TGTGCCAGCAGCTTAAGTCGGGGAGATACGCAGTATTTT.

Turning to this clone: Other DNA sequences in the sample encode the same CDR3. CDR3 sequence reads: CASSSRGGELFF. CDR3 nucleotide sequence: TGTGCCAGCAGTTCTAGAGGGGGGGAGCTGTTTTTT. The gene calls are TRBV27 and TRBJ2-2; possibly TRBD2 for D (5 bases). V lost 4 bases and J 8 bases, leaving 8 bases between the germline ends. Germline CDR1 and CDR2: MNHEY and SMNVEV (reference sequence). The CDR3 length is 12 residues.

V and J are TRBV30 and TRBJ2-7; D gene ambiguous. V gave up 1 base and J gave up 4 bases, with 5 bases separating them. This CDR3 has 11 residues. CDR1 and CDR2 from the germline V gene are GTSNPN and SVGIG (reference sequence). CDR3 amino acids: CAWSGGYEQYF. Here the CDR3 DNA reads TGTGCCTGGAGTGGAGGATACGAGCAGTACTTC.

This clone was counted a few times. The J gene is TRBJ1-1, the V gene TRBV28; D gene ambiguous. V was shortened by 2 bases and J by 3 bases, with 16 bases between the two germline ends. The CDR3 has 16 amino acids. Germline V CDR1 and CDR2: MDHEN, SYDVKM. The CDR3 region has the DNA TGTGCCAGCAGTTTAATAGGGAGGATAGGCGACACTGAAGCTTTCTTT. This gives the protein CASSLIGRIGDTEAFF.

J is TRBJ2-1 and V is TRBV3-1 (or the pseudogene TRBV3-2); D is undetermined. The CDR3 loop spans 15 amino acids. Trimming removed 0 bases from V and 4 bases from J, with 10 bases in between. Germline V CDR1 and CDR2: LGHDT, YNNKEL (reference sequence). The CDR3: CASSQDTSRYNEQFF. CDR3 DNA: TGTGCCAGCAGCCAAGATACGAGCAGGTACAATGAGCAGTTCTTC.

This sequence joins TRBV10-1 and TRBJ2-3; TRBD2 matches at 10 bases. Germline V lookup: CDR1 WNHNN, CDR2 SYGVQD (reference sequence). The CDR3 is made up of 16 amino acids. J lost 3 bases, V lost 3 bases, and 6 bases had no gene match. The CDR3 DNA follows: TGCGCCAGCAGTGATCGGGCTAGCGGGAGTACAGATACGCAGTATTTT. Residues: CASSDRASGSTDTQYF.

This rearrangement joins TRBV5-6 to TRBJ1-6; D is unresolved. V dropped 0 bases and J dropped 8 bases, with 9 bases sitting between them. In germline, CDR1 is SGHDT, CDR2 YYEEEE. This CDR3 is 14 amino acids long. CDR3 residues: CASSLGQGDSPLHF. The CDR3 DNA is TGTGCCAGCAGCTTGGGCCAAGGAGATTCACCCCTCCACTTT.

The chain recombines TRBV5-8 with TRBJ1-5; 10 bases map to TRBD1. The CDR3 has 16 amino acids. The trim removed 3 bases at V and 7 bases at J, leaving 10 bases unmatched. The germline V gene has CDR1 SGHTS and CDR2 YDEGEE. The CDR3 here is CASSSYPGTGVQPQHF. CDR3 sequence (DNA): TGTGCCAGCAGCTCCTACCCCGGGACAGGGGTCCAGCCCCAGCATTTT.

This chain joins TRBV23-1 and TRBJ2-5; D might be TRBD2 (7 bases). TRBV23-1 is identified as an open reading frame with a role that is uncertain. This CDR3 contains 12 residues. V was clipped by 3 bases and J by 9 bases, with 11 bases between them. CDR3 region: CASSHPGGPQYF. The CDR3 bases are TGCGCCAGCAGTCACCCCGGGGGGCCCCAGTACTTC.

Details on this clone: This may be a read error, as it is one base from a much larger clone. Additional DNA sequences in this sample encode the identical CDR3. This sequence joins TRBV27 and TRBJ1-2; 8 bases are a match to TRBD1. CDR1 and CDR2 from the germline V gene are MNHEY and SMNVEV (reference sequence). The CDR3 consists of 16 residues. After removal of 5 bases from V and 6 bases from J, the junction contained 14 bases not matched to a gene. The DNA for the CDR3 is TGTGCCAGCAGTGTAACCCTTACCGGGACAGGAGATGGCTACACCTTC. The encoded protein is CASSVTLTGTGDGYTF.

Only one count was recorded for this clone. The CDR3, as DNA: TGTGCCAGCAGGGGGGGGACTGGCTCCTACAATGAGCAGTTCTTC. Amino acid sequence: CASRGGTGSYNEQFF. The rearrangement links TRBV2 to TRBJ2-1, with 7 bases identical to TRBD2. After removal of 6 bases from V and 0 bases from J, the junction contained 5 bases not matched to a gene. Germline V lookup: CDR1 SNHLY, CDR2 FYNNEI. The CDR3 covers 15 residues.

This chain connects TRBV9 to TRBJ1-2; D is uncertain. The germline V gene has CDR1 SGDLS and CDR2 YYNGEE. V lost 0 bases to trimming and J lost 8 bases, with 17 bases between them. The CDR3 covers 15 residues. The CDR3 loop is CASSVDLTHTGGYTF. The DNA of the CDR3 is TGTGCCAGCAGCGTAGATCTCACCCACACGGGGGGCTACACCTTC.

The count of this clone is one. The J gene is TRBJ2-1, the V gene TRBV27, with D perhaps matching TRBD1 (7 bases). CDR1 is MNHEY and CDR2 is SMNVEV in the germline V gene (reference sequence). CDR3 length equals 16 residues. V lost 5 bases to trimming and J lost 3 bases, with 17 bases between them. This CDR3 is CASSGGDSGFYNEQFF. For the CDR3, the DNA is TGTGCCAGCAGTGGCGGGGACAGCGGATTCTACAATGAGCAGTTCTTC.